The next 2 T cell receptor beta chains were all read from a single sample in a study of blood T cell repertoires in COVID-19. Libraries were prepared by immunoSEQ multiplex PCR; TCRdb keeps only in-frame clonotypes and omits some of them. Of 100,000 or so clones listed, roughly 92% are singletons. Sequencing was carried out using peripheral blood. These receptors were taken from a woman aged 50 to 60 with COVID-19, enrolled during active disease.

The J gene is TRBJ1-6, the V gene TRBV21-1. TRBV21-1 has pseudogene status. The CDR3 runs to 15 residues. DNA of the CDR3: TGTGCCAGCAGCACGGTTAAAGAGGGAAAATCACCCCTCCACTTT. Its translation is CASSTVKEGKSPLHF.

The chain is built from TRBV4-1 and TRBJ2-2; D unresolved. Trimming stripped 0 bases from V and 6 bases from J, with 11 bases between. Germline V gene data show CDR1 as MGHRA and CDR2 as YSYEKL. The CDR3 sequence is 15 residues long. Here the CDR3 DNA reads TGCGCCAGCAGCCAAGAAGGCAGGTTAGCCGGGGAGCTGTTTTTT. It encodes CASSQEGRLAGELFF.